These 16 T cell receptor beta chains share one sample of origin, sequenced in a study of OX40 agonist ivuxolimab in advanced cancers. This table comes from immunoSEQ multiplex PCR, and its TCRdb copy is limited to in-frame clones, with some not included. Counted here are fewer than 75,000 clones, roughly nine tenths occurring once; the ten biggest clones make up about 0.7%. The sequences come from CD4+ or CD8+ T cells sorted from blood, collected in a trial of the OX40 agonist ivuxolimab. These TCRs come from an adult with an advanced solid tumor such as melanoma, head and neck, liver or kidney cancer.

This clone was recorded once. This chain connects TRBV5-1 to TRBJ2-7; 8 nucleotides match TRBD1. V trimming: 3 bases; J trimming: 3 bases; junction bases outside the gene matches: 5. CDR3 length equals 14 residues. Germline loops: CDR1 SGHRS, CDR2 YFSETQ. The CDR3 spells CASSYDGTGYEQYF. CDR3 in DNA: TGCGCCAGCAGCTATGACGGGACAGGCTACGAGCAGTACTTC.

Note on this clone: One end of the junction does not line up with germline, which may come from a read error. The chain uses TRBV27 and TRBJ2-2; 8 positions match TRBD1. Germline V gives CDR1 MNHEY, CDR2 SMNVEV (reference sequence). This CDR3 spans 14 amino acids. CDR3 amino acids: CASSLWTGHRGAVF. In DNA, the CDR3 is TGTGCCAGCAGTTTATGGACAGGGCACCGGGGAGCTGTTTTT.

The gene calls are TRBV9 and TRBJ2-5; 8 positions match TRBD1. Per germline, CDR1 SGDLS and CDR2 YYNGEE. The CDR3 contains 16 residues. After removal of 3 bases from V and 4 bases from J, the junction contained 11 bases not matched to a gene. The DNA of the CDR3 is TGTGCCAGCAGCGCCCAGGGGGCGCGATCTCTAGAGACCCAGTACTTC. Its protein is CASSAQGARSLETQYF.

The CDR3 protein is CASSFTGGDTGELFF. The CDR3 DNA reads TGTGCCAGCAGCTTTACAGGGGGGGACACCGGGGAGCTGTTTTTT. The rearrangement joins TRBV5-5 to TRBJ2-2, with D perhaps matching TRBD1 (8 bases). The CDR3 is made up of 15 amino acids. Germline loops: CDR1 SGHKS, CDR2 YYEKEE (reference sequence). V was pared by 2 bases and J by 3 bases, with 11 bases between. Variable domain in full (rest from reference TRBV5-5 and TRBJ2-2): DAGVTQSPTHLIKTRGQQVTLRCSPISGHKSVSWYQQVLGQGPQFIFQYYEKEERGRGNFPDRFSARQFPNYSSELNVNALLLGDSALYLCASSFTGGDTGELFFGEGSRLTVL.

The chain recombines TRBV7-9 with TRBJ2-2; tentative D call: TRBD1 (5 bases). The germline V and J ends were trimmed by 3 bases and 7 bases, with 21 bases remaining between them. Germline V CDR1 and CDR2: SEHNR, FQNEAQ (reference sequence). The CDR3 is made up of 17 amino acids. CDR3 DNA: TGTGCCAGCAGCTTGGGGCCTGAAAGGGCGTATCTCGGGGAGCTGTTTTTT. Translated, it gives CASSLGPERAYLGELFF. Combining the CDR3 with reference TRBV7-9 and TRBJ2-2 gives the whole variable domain DTGVSQNPRHKITKRGQNVTFRCDPISEHNRLYWYRQTLGQGPEFLTYFQNEAQLEKSRLLSDRFSAERPKGSFSTLEIQRTEQGDSAMYLCASSLGPERAYLGELFFGEGSRLTVL.

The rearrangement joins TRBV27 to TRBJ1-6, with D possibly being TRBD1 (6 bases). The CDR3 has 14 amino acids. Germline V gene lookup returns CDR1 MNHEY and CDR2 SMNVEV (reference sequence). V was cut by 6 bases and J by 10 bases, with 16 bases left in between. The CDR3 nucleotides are TGTGCCAGCAGGAGCCAAAGACAGGAGTCACCCCTCCACTTT. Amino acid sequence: CASRSQRQESPLHF.

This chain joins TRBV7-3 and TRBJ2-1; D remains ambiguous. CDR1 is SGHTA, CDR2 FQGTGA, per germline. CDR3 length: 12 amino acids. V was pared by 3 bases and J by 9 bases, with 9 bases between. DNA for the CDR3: TGTGCCAGCAGCTTCGCAGACGGTGAGCAGTTCTTC. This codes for CASSFADGEQFF.

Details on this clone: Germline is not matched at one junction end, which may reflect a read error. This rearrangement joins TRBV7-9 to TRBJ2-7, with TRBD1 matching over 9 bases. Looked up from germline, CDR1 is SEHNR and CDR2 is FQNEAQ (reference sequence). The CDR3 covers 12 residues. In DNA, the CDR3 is TGTGCCAGCAGCCCCCTGGGGGGGACAGGGAACTTC. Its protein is CASSPLGGTGNF. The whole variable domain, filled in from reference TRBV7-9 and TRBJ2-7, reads DTGVSQNPRHKITKRGQNVTFRCDPISEHNRLYWYRQTLGQGPEFLTYFQNEAQLEKSRLLSDRFSAERPKGSFSTLEIQRTEQGDSAMYLCASSPLGGTGNFGPGTRLTVT.

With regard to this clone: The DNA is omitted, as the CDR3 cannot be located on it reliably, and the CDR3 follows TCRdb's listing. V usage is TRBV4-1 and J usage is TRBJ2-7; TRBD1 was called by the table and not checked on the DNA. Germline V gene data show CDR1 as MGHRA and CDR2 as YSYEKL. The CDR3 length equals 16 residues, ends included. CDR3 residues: CASSQDWGQGIGEQCF.

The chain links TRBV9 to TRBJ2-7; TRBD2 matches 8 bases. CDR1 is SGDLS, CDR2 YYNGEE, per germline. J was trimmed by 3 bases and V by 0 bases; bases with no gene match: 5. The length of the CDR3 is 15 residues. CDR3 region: CASSVGTSGYYEQYF. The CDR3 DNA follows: TGTGCCAGCAGCGTAGGAACTAGCGGATACTACGAGCAGTACTTC. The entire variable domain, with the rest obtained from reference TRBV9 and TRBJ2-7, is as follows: DSGVTQTPKHLITATGQRVTLRCSPRSGDLSVYWYQQSLDQGLQFLIQYYNGEERAKGNILERFSAQQFPDLHSELNLSSLELGDSALYFCASSVGTSGYYEQYFGPGTRLTVT.

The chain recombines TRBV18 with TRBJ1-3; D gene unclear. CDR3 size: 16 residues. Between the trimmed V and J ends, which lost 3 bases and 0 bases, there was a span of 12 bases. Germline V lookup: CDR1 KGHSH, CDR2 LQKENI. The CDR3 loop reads CASSPSLVDSGNTIYF. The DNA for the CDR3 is TGTGCCAGCTCACCGTCCCTGGTCGACTCTGGAAACACCATATATTTT.

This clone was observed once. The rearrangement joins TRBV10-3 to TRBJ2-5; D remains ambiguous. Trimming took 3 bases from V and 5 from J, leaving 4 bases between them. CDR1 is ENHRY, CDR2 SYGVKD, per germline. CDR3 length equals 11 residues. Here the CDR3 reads CAISDRETQYF. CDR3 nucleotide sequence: TGTGCCATCAGTGATCGGGAGACCCAGTACTTC.

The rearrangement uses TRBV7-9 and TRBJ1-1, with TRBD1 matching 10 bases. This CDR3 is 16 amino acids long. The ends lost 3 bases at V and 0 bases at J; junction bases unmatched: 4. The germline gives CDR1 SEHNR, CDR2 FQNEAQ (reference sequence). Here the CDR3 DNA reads TGTGCCAGCAGCTTGGACAGGGGGTTCATGAACACTGAAGCTTTCTTT. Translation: CASSLDRGFMNTEAFF.

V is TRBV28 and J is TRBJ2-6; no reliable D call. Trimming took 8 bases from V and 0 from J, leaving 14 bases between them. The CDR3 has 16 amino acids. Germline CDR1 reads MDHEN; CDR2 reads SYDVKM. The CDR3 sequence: CASGESNLSGANVLTF. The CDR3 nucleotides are TGTGCCAGCGGGGAATCAAACCTCTCTGGGGCCAACGTCCTGACTTTC.

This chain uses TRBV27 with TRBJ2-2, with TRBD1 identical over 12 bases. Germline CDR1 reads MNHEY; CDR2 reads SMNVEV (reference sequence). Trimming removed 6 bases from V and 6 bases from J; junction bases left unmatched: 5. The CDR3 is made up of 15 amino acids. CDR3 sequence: CASRGQGAVSGELFF. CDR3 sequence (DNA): TGTGCCAGCAGGGGACAGGGGGCAGTCTCCGGGGAGCTGTTTTTT.

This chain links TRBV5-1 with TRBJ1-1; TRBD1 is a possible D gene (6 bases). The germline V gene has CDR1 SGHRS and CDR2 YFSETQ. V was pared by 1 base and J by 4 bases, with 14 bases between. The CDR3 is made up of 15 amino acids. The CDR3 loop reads CASSLSGGWSTEAFF. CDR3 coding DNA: TGCGCCAGCAGCTTGTCGGGGGGCTGGAGCACTGAAGCTTTCTTT.